This TCR beta chain was sequenced for a study of identical twins. Unique molecular identifiers were present on cDNA, and template switching added a universal primer site. TCRdb re-called the 5' RACE reads with MiXCR, one entry per CDR3 protein. The sample has under 300,000 distinct CDR3 sequences, roughly 13% seen once; the top ten hold approximately 9.3%. Trimming cost V 3 bases and J 6 bases, with 11 bases left between them. The CDR3 length is 13 residues. Germline lookup yields CDR1 LNHDA and CDR2 SQIVND (reference sequence). With respect to this clonotype: Its antigen is as yet unknown.

Overall study findings and caveats: Invariant populations such as MAIT and iNKT cells could partly muddle zero-insertion analyses.

Sequenced material: memory (CD45RO+) T cells sorted from blood. This receptor was identified in a woman between 18 and 29 years old in good health. The V and J genes are TRBV19 and TRBJ1-1; D not resolved. The CDR3 nucleotides read TGTGCCAGTAGTATGACGGCTCGCGCTGAAGCTTTCTTT. It yields the protein CASSMTARAEAFF. Supplemented by reference TRBV19 and TRBJ1-1, the full variable domain reads DGGITQSPKYLFRKEGQNVTLSCEQNLNHDAMYWYRQDPGQGLRLIYYSQIVNDFQKGDIAEGYSVSREKKESFPLTVTSAQKNPTAFYLCASSMTARAEAFFGQGTRLTVV.